A single sample gave rise to the 32 T cell receptor beta chains below, sequenced in a study of blood T cell repertoires in COVID-19. Sequencing was performed with immunoSEQ multiplex PCR; in TCRdb, only in-frame clones are kept and a portion is missing. This table has about 280,000 clones, roughly 85% appearing once. What was sequenced was PBMCs or T cells enriched from blood (not recorded which). These receptors originate from a woman in her thirties or forties who had recovered from COVID-19.

This sequence joins TRBV10-3 and TRBJ2-1; TRBD2 matches at 9 bases. J lost 7 bases, V lost 0 bases, and 4 bases had no gene match. From germline, CDR1 is ENHRY and CDR2 SYGVKD. The CDR3 contains 15 residues. CDR3 loop: CAISESSGSFNEQFF. For the CDR3, the DNA is TGTGCCATCAGTGAGTCTAGCGGGAGTTTTAATGAGCAGTTCTTC.

This chain links TRBV19 with TRBJ2-3; 7 nucleotides match TRBD1. This CDR3 contains 11 residues. V shed 4 bases, J shed 12 bases, and the junction held 4 bases outside the gene matches. CDR1 and CDR2 from the germline V gene are LNHDA and SQIVND (reference sequence). CDR3 residues: CASSTTGRQYF. CDR3 DNA: TGTGCCAGTAGTACGACAGGGAGACAGTATTTT.

This sequence joins TRBV27 and TRBJ1-4, with 7 bases lining up with TRBD1. CDR1 and CDR2 from the germline V gene are MNHEY and SMNVEV (reference sequence). This CDR3 contains 13 residues. With 3 bases clipped from V and 14 bases from J, the junction kept 9 bases outside the gene matches. CDR3 in amino acids: CASSFSDRPRLFF. CDR3 bases: TGTGCCAGCAGTTTTTCGGACAGGCCCCGGCTGTTTTTT.

This rearrangement joins TRBV12-3 or TRBV12-4 to TRBJ1-3; 7 bases map to TRBD1. J lost 4 bases, V lost 6 bases, and 3 bases had no gene match. This CDR3 spans 13 amino acids. CDR3 loop: CASSRGQGNTIYF. CDR3 nucleotides: TGTGCCAGCAGCCGGGGACAGGGAAACACCATATATTTT.

The rearrangement uses TRBV5-4 and TRBJ2-7; tentatively, D is TRBD1 (5 bases). The germline V gene has CDR1 SGHNT and CDR2 YYREEE (reference sequence). The length of the CDR3 is 14 residues. The V end was cut by 1 base, the J end by 5 bases, with 13 bases between. The CDR3 sequence: CASSLRMTVDEQYF. Written as DNA, the CDR3 is TGTGCCAGCAGCTTGCGAATGACAGTCGACGAGCAGTACTTC.

The J gene is TRBJ1-4, the V gene TRBV4-3; 7 nucleotides align to TRBD1. This CDR3 region has 18 residues. J lost 4 bases, V lost 0 bases, and 11 bases had no gene match. Per germline, CDR1 LGHNA and CDR2 YSLEER. The CDR3 protein is CASSQDPRGDLLNEKLFF. In DNA, the CDR3 is TGCGCCAGCAGCCAAGATCCCAGGGGGGACCTCCTTAATGAAAAACTGTTTTTT.

The chain recombines TRBV7-2 with TRBJ2-3, with 7 positions matching TRBD2. CDR3 length: 14 amino acids. Germline V gene data show CDR1 as SGHTA and CDR2 as FQGNSA. Trimming removed 0 bases from V and 6 bases from J; junction bases left unmatched: 3. The CDR3 DNA sequence: TGTGCCAGCAGCTTAGCGGCGGGAGCGGATACGCAGTATTTT. Protein: CASSLAAGADTQYF.

This clone has only a few counts. This chain connects TRBV2 to TRBJ2-1; D is possibly TRBD2 (6 bases). CDR1 is SNHLY, CDR2 FYNNEI, per germline. Trimming stripped 10 bases from V and 8 bases from J, with 21 bases between. The CDR3 runs 14 residues. The CDR3 DNA follows: TGTGCCACCCAGACTGACGGGAGTAGAGATGAGCAGTTCTTC. It yields the protein CATQTDGSRDEQFF. Supplemented by reference TRBV2 and TRBJ2-1, the full variable domain reads EPEVTQTPSHQVTQMGQEVILRCVPISNHLYFYWYRQILGQKVEFLVSFYNNEISEKSEIFDDQFSVERPDGSNFTLKIRSTKLEDSAMYFCATQTDGSRDEQFFGPGTRLTVL.

CDR3 region: CASSFGGANNQPQHF. CDR3 bases: TGTGCCAGCAGTTTCGGAGGAGCCAACAATCAGCCCCAGCATTTT. V is TRBV27 and J is TRBJ1-5; D remains ambiguous. The CDR3 is 15 amino acids. Trimming took 3 bases from V and 3 from J, leaving 12 bases between them. Germline V gene lookup returns CDR1 MNHEY and CDR2 SMNVEV (reference sequence).

The rearrangement joins TRBV27 to TRBJ2-7; TRBD2 matches at 16 bases. Trimming at V came to 5 bases and at J to 5 bases, leaving 12 bases not matched to a gene. Germline V gene sequence: CDR1 MNHEY, CDR2 SMNVEV (reference sequence). There are 18 residues in the CDR3. The CDR3 loop is CASSPRGGLAGGSNEQYF. CDR3 nucleotides: TGTGCCAGCAGTCCCCGAGGGGGACTAGCGGGAGGGAGCAACGAGCAGTACTTC.

This clone has a handful of counts. The gene calls are TRBV28 and TRBJ1-5, with 8 bases identical to TRBD1. The V segment lost 6 bases and the J segment 6 bases; nucleotides outside the gene matches: 7. The V gene's germline CDR1 is MDHEN and CDR2 SYDVKM. The CDR3 runs 14 residues. The CDR3 coding sequence is TGTGCCAGCAGACCTGGACAGGGTGGTCAGCCCCAGCATTTT. The encoded protein is CASRPGQGGQPQHF.

J is TRBJ1-1 and V is TRBV4-2, with D possibly TRBD1 on 6 matching bases. The length of the CDR3 is 18 residues. V was trimmed by 0 bases and J by 5 bases, leaving 22 bases between them. Germline CDR1 reads LGHNA; CDR2 reads YNFKEQ. The DNA of the CDR3 is TGTGCCAGCAGCCAAGAGGGCACAGGGTTGGCTGGATATACTGAAGCTTTCTTT. This translates into CASSQEGTGLAGYTEAFF.

The rearrangement links TRBV6-5 to TRBJ1-5; perhaps TRBD1 as D (5 bases). Germline lookup yields CDR1 MNHEY and CDR2 SVGAGI. This CDR3 is built from 15 residues. V was clipped by 5 bases and J by 1 base, with 12 bases between them. The CDR3 region has the DNA TGTGCCAGCAGTCTGCGGGGGTTGAGCAATCAGCCCCAGCATTTT. It translates to CASSLRGLSNQPQHF.

The chain links TRBV30 to TRBJ2-3; TRBD2 agrees at 10 bases. Germline assignment: CDR1 GTSNPN and CDR2 SVGIG (reference sequence). The junction had 7 bases not matched to a gene; V was cut back by 4 bases and J by 3 bases. The CDR3 runs to 15 residues. The CDR3 bases are TGTGCCTGGACTCTGTCTAGCGGGAGAACAGATACGCAGTATTTT. Protein sequence: CAWTLSSGRTDTQYF.

This chain joins TRBV20-1 and TRBJ2-7; TRBD2 aligns across 10 bases. The CDR3 is 14 residues long. The V and J ends lost 3 bases and 3 bases, in that order; junction bases with no gene match: 5. CDR1 and CDR2 from the germline V gene are DFQATT and SNEGSKA (reference sequence). The CDR3 DNA reads as TGCAGTGCTAGTGTGCCTAGCGGGAGCTACGAGCAGTACTTC. Translated: CSASVPSGSYEQYF.

The genes are TRBV20-1 and TRBJ1-4; 9 bases agree with TRBD1. Looked up from germline, CDR1 is DFQATT and CDR2 is SNEGSKA (reference sequence). CDR3 length: 14 amino acids. The V gene end was trimmed by 3 bases and the J gene end by 8 bases; junction bases not matched to a gene: 7. The CDR3 DNA reads TGCAGTGCTAGTGTGGGACAGGGTTACGAAAAACTGTTTTTT. Translation: CSASVGQGYEKLFF.

This chain joins TRBV3-1 (or the pseudogene TRBV3-2) and TRBJ2-1; no firm D call. CDR3 length: 14 residues. Germline values: CDR1 LGHDT, CDR2 YNNKEL (reference sequence). V gave up 4 bases and J gave up 2 bases, with 9 bases separating them. The CDR3, as DNA: TGTGCCAGCAGCCCGGGTTCTCCCTACAATGAGCAGTTCTTC. Its protein product is CASSPGSPYNEQFF.

The chain combines TRBV4-3 with TRBJ1-4; D uncertain. The CDR3 is made up of 16 amino acids. Deletions cut 0 bases from V and 7 bases from J, with 15 bases between. The germline gives CDR1 LGHNA, CDR2 YSLEER. The CDR3 loop is CASSQDVAGGGEKLFF. In nucleotides, the CDR3 is TGCGCCAGCAGCCAAGATGTTGCGGGAGGAGGTGAAAAACTGTTTTTT.

V and J are TRBV19 and TRBJ1-2; perhaps TRBD1 as D (6 bases). The CDR3 loop spans 16 amino acids. Trimming removed 4 bases from V and 8 bases from J, with 23 bases in between. Germline loops: CDR1 LNHDA, CDR2 SQIVND (reference sequence). The CDR3 reads CASSRDPDRKFIGYTF. The CDR3 DNA follows: TGTGCCAGTAGTAGAGACCCAGACAGGAAATTTATCGGCTACACCTTC. The full variable domain, with the rest looked up from reference TRBV19 and TRBJ1-2, is DGGITQSPKYLFRKEGQNVTLSCEQNLNHDAMYWYRQDPGQGLRLIYYSQIVNDFQKGDIAEGYSVSREKKESFPLTVTSAQKNPTAFYLCASSRDPDRKFIGYTFGSGTRLTVV.

This clone showed up just a few times. The chain carries TRBV30 and TRBJ2-7; 7 bases align to TRBD1. CDR3 length: 14 residues. Trimming removed 0 bases from V and 3 bases from J; junction bases left unmatched: 5. Germline CDR1 GTSNPN, CDR2 SVGIG (reference sequence). Here the CDR3 reads CAWSVDRVSYEQYF. CDR3 nucleotide sequence: TGTGCCTGGAGTGTAGACAGGGTTAGCTACGAGCAGTACTTC.

The chain links TRBV5-1 to TRBJ2-1; 7 bases line up with TRBD1. The ends lost 4 bases at V and 4 bases at J; junction bases unmatched: 8. Per germline, CDR1 SGHRS and CDR2 YFSETQ. This CDR3 is 15 amino acids long. The CDR3 protein is CASSLDGTDYNEQFF. The CDR3 DNA is TGCGCCAGCAGCCTGGACGGGACAGATTACAATGAGCAGTTCTTC.

The genes are TRBV3-1 (or the pseudogene TRBV3-2) and TRBJ2-7; no reliable D call. This CDR3 has 11 amino acids. Deletions cut 4 bases from V and 7 bases from J, with 8 bases between. CDR1 LGHDT and CDR2 YNNKEL come from the germline V gene (reference sequence). The CDR3 here is CASSRTEEQYF. The CDR3 nucleotides read TGTGCCAGCAGCCGAACAGAAGAGCAGTACTTC.

The gene calls are TRBV18 and TRBJ2-5, with D possibly matching TRBD1 (6 bases). The CDR3 is 15 amino acids. Germline CDR1 is KGHSH and CDR2 is LQKENI. The V end was cut by 0 bases, the J end by 4 bases, with 12 bases between. CDR3 sequence reads: CASSPPAAGAETQYF. CDR3 DNA sequence: TGTGCCAGCTCACCACCGGCGGCAGGGGCAGAGACCCAGTACTTC.

The rearrangement joins TRBV9 to TRBJ1-2; D gene ambiguous. The CDR3 totals 14 residues. The germline gives CDR1 SGDLS, CDR2 YYNGEE. V was shortened by 4 bases and J by 5 bases, with 15 bases between the two germline ends. DNA of the CDR3: TGTGCCAGCAGCCCCCCCGGGTCGTCATATGGCTACACCTTC. Its translation: CASSPPGSSYGYTF.

The gene calls are TRBV7-2 and TRBJ2-7, with a tentative D call TRBD1 (5 bases). The germline V gene has CDR1 SGHTA and CDR2 FQGNSA. Trimming removed 5 bases at V and 3 bases at J, with 8 bases between. The CDR3 is 12 amino acids. CDR3 DNA: TGTGCCAGCAGCAGACAGAGCTACGAGCAGTACTTC. It encodes CASSRQSYEQYF.

The chain combines TRBV12-5 with TRBJ2-7, with D possibly matching TRBD1 (5 bases). The germline V and J ends were trimmed by 0 bases and 1 base, with 22 bases remaining between them. Germline CDR1 is LGHNT and CDR2 is FRNRAP. The CDR3 contains 19 residues. The CDR3 DNA reads TGTGCTAGTGGTTTGGTATACTCTCTCACAGGAGTAACTTCCTACGAGCAGTACTTC. It specifies CASGLVYSLTGVTSYEQYF. Full variable domain (remainder filled in from reference TRBV12-5 and TRBJ2-7): DARVTQTPRHKVTEMGQEVTMRCQPILGHNTVFWYRQTMMQGLELLAYFRNRAPLDDSGMPKDRFSAEMPDATLATLKIQPSEPRDSAVYFCASGLVYSLTGVTSYEQYFGPGTRLTVT.

The chain uses TRBV6-2 or TRBV6-3 and TRBJ2-3, with TRBD2 matching 9 bases. The CDR3 has 16 amino acids. V lost 4 bases and J lost 7; bases outside the gene matches: 12. Germline values: CDR1 MNHEY, CDR2 SVGEGT. In nucleotides, the CDR3 is TGTGCCAGCAGTTCCCCGGGGGTAGCGGGAGCATATACGCAGTATTTT. This sequence encodes CASSSPGVAGAYTQYF.

CDR3 in DNA: TGTGCCAGCAGCTTAGGAATAGCGGGAGGGGGATTCTCCTACGAGCAGTACTTC. It codes for CASSLGIAGGGFSYEQYF. The rearrangement links TRBV11-2 to TRBJ2-7, with 11 bases matching TRBD2. The CDR3 has 18 residues. V was clipped by 1 base and J by 0 bases; unmatched bases: 8. Germline V lookup: CDR1 SGHAT, CDR2 FQNNGV.

The rearrangement uses TRBV30 and TRBJ2-2; TRBD2 agrees at 13 bases. V lost 4 bases to trimming and J lost 7 bases; unmatched junction nucleotides: 6. This CDR3 region has 15 residues. The V gene's germline CDR1 is GTSNPN and CDR2 SVGIG (reference sequence). In nucleotides, the CDR3 is TGTGCCTGGACCCCAGGGACTAGCGGGAACGGGGAGCTGTTTTTT. Encoded protein: CAWTPGTSGNGELFF.

This chain connects TRBV5-1 to TRBJ2-1; TRBD1 matches at 10 bases. The CDR3 is made up of 14 amino acids. The trim removed 4 bases at V and 7 bases at J, leaving 5 bases unmatched. The germline CDR1 and CDR2 sequences are SGHRS and YFSETQ. The CDR3 here is CASSAGTGENEQFF. The CDR3 bases are TGCGCCAGCAGCGCCGGGACAGGGGAGAATGAGCAGTTCTTC.

The chain is built from TRBV4-1 and TRBJ2-1; perhaps TRBD2 as D (6 bases). Germline-derived CDR1 and CDR2 are MGHRA and YSYEKL. Trimming took off 0 bases at V and 7 bases at J, with 13 bases between the two ends. The length of the CDR3 is 15 residues. The CDR3 DNA reads as TGCGCCAGCAGCCAAGACGAAGCGCGGGGAAATGAGCAGTTCTTC. Encoded protein: CASSQDEARGNEQFF.

This clone was seen more than once but under ten times. The gene calls are TRBV11-2 and TRBJ2-5, with 8 bases identical to TRBD1. This CDR3 has 16 residues. Germline V gene data show CDR1 as SGHAT and CDR2 as FQNNGV. Trimming cost V 6 bases and J 6 bases; bases outside gene matches: 15. CDR3 bases: TGTGCCAGCAGATCAACAGGGGGTGGGTTGAGACAGACCCAGTACTTC. The encoded protein is CASRSTGGGLRQTQYF.